A single sample gave rise to the 16 T cell receptor beta chains below, sequenced in a study of T cells after yellow fever vaccination. TCRdb processed the 5' RACE reads anew with MiXCR; each CDR3 protein has one entry. This sample has some 170,000 distinct CDR3 sequences, with around 9.3% found just once. The source material was CD8+ T cells sorted from PBMCs, sampled 45 days after the yellow fever booster vaccination. Receptors originate from a man between 18 and 35 years old who received the YFV17D yellow fever vaccine.

The genes are TRBV2 and TRBJ1-1; tentatively, D is TRBD1 (5 bases). The CDR3 extends over 15 amino acids. Between the trimmed V and J ends, which lost 4 bases and 3 bases, there was a span of 15 bases. The germline CDR1 and CDR2 sequences are SNHLY and FYNNEI. Written as DNA, the CDR3 is TGTGCCAGCAGTGGCCACCGCGGGGGGGACACTGAAGCTTTCTTT. Protein sequence: CASSGHRGGDTEAFF.

The chain uses TRBV27 and TRBJ2-2; 10 nucleotides agree with TRBD1. V shed 7 bases and J 6 bases; nucleotides not matched to a gene: 11. The CDR3 length is 16 residues. CDR1 is MNHEY, CDR2 SMNVEV, per germline (reference sequence). The CDR3 nucleotides are TGTGCCAGCACCTCAAGGGACAGGGGAATAGCCGGGGAGCTGTTTTTT. Translating it yields CASTSRDRGIAGELFF.

The rearrangement links TRBV19 to TRBJ2-1; possible D gene TRBD1, 5 bases. The CDR3 runs to 12 residues. Germline-derived CDR1 and CDR2 are LNHDA and SQIVND (reference sequence). Deletions cut 5 bases from V and 10 bases from J, with 12 bases between. The CDR3 DNA sequence: TGTGCCAGTAGTGAGGACATGTTCGAGCAGTTCTTC. This codes for CASSEDMFEQFF.

This chain links TRBV7-9 with TRBJ1-5; 9 bases align to TRBD1. This CDR3 is 16 amino acids long. Germline V gene lookup returns CDR1 SEHNR and CDR2 FQNEAQ (reference sequence). V was pared by 1 base and J by 8 bases, with 9 bases of the junction left unmatched. CDR3 DNA: TGTGCCAGCAGCTTAGGAGGGACAGGGAGTGTGGAGCCCCAGCATTTT. Protein: CASSLGGTGSVEPQHF.

The chain carries TRBV2 and TRBJ2-5, with D unresolved. This CDR3 has 14 amino acids. V lost 0 bases, J lost 2 bases, and 7 bases lay in between. Germline CDR1 reads SNHLY; CDR2 reads FYNNEI. The CDR3 reads CASSEAELQETQYF. In DNA, the CDR3 is TGTGCCAGCAGTGAAGCTGAGCTGCAAGAGACCCAGTACTTC.

This clonotype was detected only a few times. This chain uses TRBV11-2 with TRBJ2-2, with TRBD1 matching 8 bases. After removal of 1 base from V and 4 bases from J, the junction contained 5 bases not matched to a gene. Germline CDR1 is SGHAT and CDR2 is FQNNGV. The CDR3 has 16 amino acids. CDR3 DNA: TGTGCCAGCAGCTTAGTCCCAGGGGGCCGCACCGGGGAGCTGTTTTTT. Translation gives CASSLVPGGRTGELFF.

This clonotype has at least ten counts. CDR3 loop: CASSPSRTSYEQYF. CDR3 nucleotide sequence: TGTGCCAGCAGTCCTAGCCGGACAAGCTACGAGCAGTACTTC. The gene calls are TRBV27 and TRBJ2-7; D possibly matches TRBD1 or TRBD2 (5 bases each). This CDR3 contains 14 residues. Germline V gives CDR1 MNHEY, CDR2 SMNVEV (reference sequence). V dropped 5 bases and J dropped 3 bases, with 14 bases sitting between them.

This clonotype was recorded a few times. This sequence joins TRBV7-2 and TRBJ2-7; 8 positions match TRBD1. Germline CDR1 reads SGHTA; CDR2 reads FQGNSA. The CDR3 loop spans 16 amino acids. With 3 bases clipped from V and 3 bases from J, the junction kept 10 bases outside the gene matches. CDR3 protein: CASSFTGTGPYYEQYF. CDR3 coding DNA: TGTGCCAGCAGCTTTACCGGGACAGGACCATACTACGAGCAGTACTTC.

The CDR3 coding sequence is TGTGCCAGCAGCCGGGAGGCCCCGAAGACCCAGTACTTC. Protein: CASSREAPKTQYF. The J gene is TRBJ2-5, the V gene TRBV11-2, with TRBD2 matching over 7 bases. This CDR3 has 13 amino acids. The V gene end was trimmed by 5 bases and the J gene end by 6 bases; junction bases not matched to a gene: 6. CDR1 SGHAT and CDR2 FQNNGV come from the germline V gene.

The chain recombines TRBV5-5 with TRBJ1-2; D unclear. From germline, CDR1 is SGHKS and CDR2 YYEKEE (reference sequence). Between the trimmed V and J ends, which lost 0 bases and 8 bases, there was a span of 8 bases. The CDR3 sequence is 12 residues long. DNA for the CDR3: TGTGCCAGCAGCTTGGCGGGTTGGGGCTACACCTTC. This codes for CASSLAGWGYTF. Looking up the rest from reference TRBV5-5 and TRBJ1-2 gives the full variable domain: DAGVTQSPTHLIKTRGQQVTLRCSPISGHKSVSWYQQVLGQGPQFIFQYYEKEERGRGNFPDRFSARQFPNYSSELNVNALLLGDSALYLCASSLAGWGYTFGSGTRLTVV.

CDR3 loop: CASSLDRGLGHEQFF. The CDR3 region has the DNA TGTGCCAGCAGCTTAGACCGCGGGCTCGGGCATGAGCAGTTCTTC. The chain recombines TRBV7-7 with TRBJ2-1; a possible D gene is TRBD2 (5 bases). Germline V gene data show CDR1 as SSHAT and CDR2 as FNYEAQ (reference sequence). The CDR3 sequence is 15 residues long. Trimming left V 1 base short and J 8 bases short, with 15 bases between.

This clonotype was recorded a few times. The chain recombines TRBV7-6 with TRBJ2-7; D not resolved. V dropped 1 base and J dropped 6 bases, with 7 bases sitting between them. Germline V gene lookup returns CDR1 SGHVS and CDR2 FNYEAQ. CDR3 size: 12 residues. The CDR3 DNA follows: TGTGCCAGCAGCTTAGGAGACGGCGAGCAGTACTTC. Translated, it gives CASSLGDGEQYF.

The chain is built from TRBV11-2 and TRBJ1-1; unclear D gene. The germline V gene encodes CDR1 SGHAT and CDR2 FQNNGV. The ends were cut back, 4 bases at V and 1 base at J, with 13 bases in the middle. The CDR3 extends over 15 amino acids. CDR3 coding DNA: TGTGCCAGCAGCTCCGCCATGACGGGGAACACTGAAGCTTTCTTT. Its protein product is CASSSAMTGNTEAFF.

This clonotype came up many times. This sequence joins TRBV6-7 and TRBJ2-1, with 9 bases that match TRBD2. TRBV6-7 is an ORF, with its function uncertain. The CDR3 is made up of 15 amino acids. The trim removed 6 bases at V and 2 bases at J, leaving 5 bases unmatched. This CDR3 is CASRGGGEPYNEQFF. In DNA, the CDR3 is TGTGCCAGCAGGGGCGGGGGGGAACCCTACAATGAGCAGTTCTTC.

Only a few counts were recorded for this clonotype. V and J are TRBV20-1 and TRBJ2-1; 9 bases match TRBD2. CDR1 is DFQATT, CDR2 SNEGSKA, per germline (reference sequence). V was pared by 5 bases and J by 2 bases, with 4 bases of the junction left unmatched. CDR3 length equals 14 residues. CDR3 sequence (DNA): TGCAGTGCTGAGCGGACTAGCGCCTACAATGAGCAGTTCTTC. Its translation: CSAERTSAYNEQFF.

The V and J genes are TRBV12-3 or TRBV12-4 and TRBJ2-7; 7 positions match TRBD2. V lost 2 bases and J lost 6; bases outside the gene matches: 7. The CDR3 has 14 residues. The CDR3, as DNA: TGTGCCAGCAGTTTAACGGGGGGTATAGGCGAGCAGTACTTC. It is translated as CASSLTGGIGEQYF.